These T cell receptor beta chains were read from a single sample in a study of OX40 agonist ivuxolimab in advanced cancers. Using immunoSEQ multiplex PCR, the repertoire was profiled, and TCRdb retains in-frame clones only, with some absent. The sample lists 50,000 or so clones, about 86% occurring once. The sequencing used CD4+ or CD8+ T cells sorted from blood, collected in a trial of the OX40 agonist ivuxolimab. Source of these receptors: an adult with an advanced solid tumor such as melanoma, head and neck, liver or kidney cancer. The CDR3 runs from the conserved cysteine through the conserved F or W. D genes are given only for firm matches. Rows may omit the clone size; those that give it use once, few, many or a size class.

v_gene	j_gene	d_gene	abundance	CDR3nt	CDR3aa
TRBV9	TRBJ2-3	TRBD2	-	TGTGCCAGCAGCGGGGGACTAGCGGAAGATACGCAGTATTTT	CASSGGLAEDTQYF
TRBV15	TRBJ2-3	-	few	TGTGCCACCAGCAGAGATCTAAGAGATACGCAGTATTTT	CATSRDLRDTQYF
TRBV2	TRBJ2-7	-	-	TGTGCCAGCTCCGACGGTCGGAACGAGCAGTACTTC	CASSDGRNEQYF
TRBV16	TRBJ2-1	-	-	TGTGCCAGCAGCCAGCGCAGGGGGGGCAATGAGCAGTTCTTC	CASSQRRGGNEQFF
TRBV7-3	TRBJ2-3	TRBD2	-	TGTGCCAGCAGCTTAGCGGGAGGGCCCTCAGATACGCAGTATTTT	CASSLAGGPSDTQYF
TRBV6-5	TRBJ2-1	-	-	TGTGCCAGCAGTCCCCGGGGAGGAAGGCGTGAGCAGTTCTTC	CASSPRGGRREQFF
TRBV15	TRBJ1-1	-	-	TGTGCCACCAGCAGGACCGGGACACGAGGGACTGAAGCTTTCTTT	CATSRTGTRGTEAFF
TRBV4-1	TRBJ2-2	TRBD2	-	TGCGCCAGCAGCCACCCCTCGGGAGGCGGCGGGGAGCTGTTTTTT	CASSHPSGGGGELFF
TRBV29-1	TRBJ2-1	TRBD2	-	TGCAGCGTTGGCGGGAGGGCCGCCAATGAGCAGTTCTTC	CSVGGRAANEQFF
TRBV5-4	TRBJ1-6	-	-	TGTGCCAGCAGCTTCGCGGGGGGACATGATTCACCCCTCCACTTT	CASSFAGGHDSPLHF
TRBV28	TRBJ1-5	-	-	TGTGCCAGTTGGGGTAGCAATCAGCCCCAGCATTTT	CASWGSNQPQHF
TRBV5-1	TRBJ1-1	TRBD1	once	TGCGCCAGCAGCCGAACAGGGGTGAACACTGAAGCTTTCTTT	CASSRTGVNTEAFF
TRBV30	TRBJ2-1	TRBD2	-	TGTGCCTGGAGTGTAACCAGGGGGGGACTAGCGGGAGACCCCTACAATGAGCAGTTCTTC	CAWSVTRGGLAGDPYNEQFF
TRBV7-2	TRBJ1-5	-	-	TGTGCCAGCAGCCTAACCTACGGCCTTTATCAGCCCCAGCATTTT	CASSLTYGLYQPQHF
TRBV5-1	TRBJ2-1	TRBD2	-	TGCGCCAGCAGCACCGGGACTAGCGGGAGAGGTGAGCAGTTCTTC	CASSTGTSGRGEQFF
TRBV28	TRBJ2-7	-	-	TGTGCCAGCACCCCCGGCGGACAGACCTACGAGCAGTACTTC	CASTPGGQTYEQYF
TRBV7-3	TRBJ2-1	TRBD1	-	TGTGCCAGCAGCAGGACAGGGTCCAATGAGCAGTTCTTC	CASSRTGSNEQFF
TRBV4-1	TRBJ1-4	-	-	TGCGCCAGCAGCCAAAGATGGGCCGGCAATGAAAAACTGTTTTTT	CASSQRWAGNEKLFF
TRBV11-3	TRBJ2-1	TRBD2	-	TGTGCCAGCAGCGATGGGACTAGCGGGAGGGCCTACAATGAGCAGTTCTTC	CASSDGTSGRAYNEQFF
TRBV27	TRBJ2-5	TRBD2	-	TGTGCCAGCAGTTTATGGTCGGGGGGCCAAGAGACCCAGTACTTC	CASSLWSGGQETQYF
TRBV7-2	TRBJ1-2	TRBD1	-	TGTGCCAGCAGCCCGACTCAGGGGGGCGGCTACACCTTC	CASSPTQGGGYTF
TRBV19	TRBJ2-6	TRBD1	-	TGTGCCAGTAAAGAGACAGGGGTCTCTGGGGCCAACGTCCTGACTTTC	CASKETGVSGANVLTF
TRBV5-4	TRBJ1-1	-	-	TGTGCCAGCAGCTTGGGGGGGGGACGTCAAGCTTTCTTT	CASSLGGGRQAFF
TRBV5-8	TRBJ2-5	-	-	TGTGCCAGCAGCTTGGGGCCCCAAGAGACCCAGTACTTC	CASSLGPQETQYF
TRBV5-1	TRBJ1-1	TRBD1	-	TGCGCCAGCAGCACGGGACAGGCTATGAACACTGAAGCTTTCTTT	CASSTGQAMNTEAFF
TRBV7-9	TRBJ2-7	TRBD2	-	TGTGCCAGCAGCCCACGGGGGGGGTCCTCCTACGAGCAGTACTTC	CASSPRGGSSYEQYF
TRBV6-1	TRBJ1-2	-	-	TGTGCCAGCAGTATAGAAGGGGGGGTCCTTGGTGGCTACACCTTC	CASSIEGGVLGGYTF
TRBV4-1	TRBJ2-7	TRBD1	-	TGCGCCAGCAGCCATTACCTTGAGGGGGCGTACGAGCAGTACTTC	CASSHYLEGAYEQYF
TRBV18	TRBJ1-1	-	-	TGTGCCAGCTCACTTTTACATGTGCCCCCAGGGAACACTGAAGCTTTCTTT	CASSLLHVPPGNTEAFF
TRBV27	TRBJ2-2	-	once	TGTGCCAGCAGTCCCCGGCCCCCATTTAACACCGGGGAGCTGTTTTTT	CASSPRPPFNTGELFF
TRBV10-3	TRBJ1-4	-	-	TGTGCCATCAGTGACGGACCGGGTGAAAAACTGTTTTTT	CAISDGPGEKLFF
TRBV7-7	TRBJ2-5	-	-	TGTGCCAGCACTCCGGCCCCCTGGGAGACCCAGTACTTC	CASTPAPWETQYF
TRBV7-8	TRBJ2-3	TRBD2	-	TGTGCCAGCAGCCTAACTAGCGGGAGCACAGATACGCAGTATTTT	CASSLTSGSTDTQYF
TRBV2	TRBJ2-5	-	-	TGTGCCAGCAGCCGGACGCAAGAGACCCAGTACTTC	CASSRTQETQYF
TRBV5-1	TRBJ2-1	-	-	TGCGCCAGCAGCTTAACTCTACTTCGGGGGCGAAACAATGAGCAGTTCTTC	CASSLTLLRGRNNEQFF
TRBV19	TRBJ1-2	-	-	TGTGCCAGTAGTACAATTCAGGGGACTGGCCACACCTTC	CASSTIQGTGHTF
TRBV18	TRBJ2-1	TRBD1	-	TGTGCCAGCTCACGAGGGACAGCTAACAATGAGCAGTTCTTC	CASSRGTANNEQFF
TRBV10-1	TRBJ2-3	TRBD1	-	TGCGCCAGCAGTGAAGGAGAAGGGGGCCGGGATACGCAGTATTTT	CASSEGEGGRDTQYF
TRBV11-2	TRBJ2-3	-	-	TGTGCCAGCAGCTTAGGCGGTGGGGGGCCCACCCGGGATACGCAGTATTTT	CASSLGGGGPTRDTQYF
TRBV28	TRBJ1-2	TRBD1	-	TGTGCCAGCAGTTTTCGAACCGGGACAGGGCATGGCTACACCTTC	CASSFRTGTGHGYTF
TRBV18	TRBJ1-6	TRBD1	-	TGTGCCAGCTCGTCCGGGACAGAGAATTCACCCCTCCACTTT	CASSSGTENSPLHF
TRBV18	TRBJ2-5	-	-	TGTGCCAGCTCCTCGACTGAGGGGGTCCAAGAGACCCAGTACTTC	CASSSTEGVQETQYF
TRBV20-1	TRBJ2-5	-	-	TGCAGTGCTAGATGGGAGGAGCAGTACTTC	CSARWEEQYF
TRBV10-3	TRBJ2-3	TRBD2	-	TGTGCCATCAGTGAGCCTACTATAGCGGGGATCCCATTGAATACGCAGTATTTT	CAISEPTIAGIPLNTQYF
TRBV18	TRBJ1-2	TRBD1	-	TGTGCCAGCTCACCCGGGACAGGGTACGATGGCTACACCTTC	CASSPGTGYDGYTF
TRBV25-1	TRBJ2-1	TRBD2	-	TGTGCCAGCAGTGAATCGGCGGGAGTAGTTCAGGGTGAGCAGTTCTTC	CASSESAGVVQGEQFF
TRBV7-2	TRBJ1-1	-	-	TGTGCCAGCAGGCCGACAAGGTCCCCGCGAGCTTTCTTT	CASRPTRSPRAFF
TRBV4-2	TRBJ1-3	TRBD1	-	TGTGCCAGCAGCCCCGCTTCGGGACAGGGTTACGGAAACACCATATATTTT	CASSPASGQGYGNTIYF
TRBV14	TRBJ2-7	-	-	TGTGCCAGCAGCCCGGACAGAGCCTACGAGCAGTACTTC	CASSPDRAYEQYF
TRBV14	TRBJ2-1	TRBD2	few	TGTGCCAGCAGAGGACTAGCGGGAGTCAGGCAGTTCTTC	CASRGLAGVRQFF
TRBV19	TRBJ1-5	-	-	TGTGCCAGTAGCCCTTTCGGGGACGGTGGGGTGTATCAGCCCCAGCATTTT	CASSPFGDGGVYQPQHF
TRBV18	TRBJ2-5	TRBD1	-	TGTGCCAGCTCACCACCCCGACAGGGGGCCGGCCAAGAGACCCAGTACTTC	CASSPPRQGAGQETQYF
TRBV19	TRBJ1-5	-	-	TGTGCCACCTGGGAGGGAGTTTGGAATCAGCCCCAGCATTTT	CATWEGVWNQPQHF
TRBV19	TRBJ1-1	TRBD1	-	TGTGCCAGTACTAACGGACAGGTGAACACTGAAGCTTTCTTT	CASTNGQVNTEAFF